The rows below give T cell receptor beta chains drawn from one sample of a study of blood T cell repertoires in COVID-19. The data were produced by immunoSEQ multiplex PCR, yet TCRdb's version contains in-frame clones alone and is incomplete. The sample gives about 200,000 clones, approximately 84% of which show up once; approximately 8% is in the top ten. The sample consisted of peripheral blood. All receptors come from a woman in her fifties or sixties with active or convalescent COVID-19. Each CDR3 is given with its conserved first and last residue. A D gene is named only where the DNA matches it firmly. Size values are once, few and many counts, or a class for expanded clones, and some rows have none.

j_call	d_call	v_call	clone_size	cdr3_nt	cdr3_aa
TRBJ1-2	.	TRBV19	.	TGTGCCAGTAGTAAGATAGGGGCAGGTGCTCTTGACTATGGCTACACCTTC	CASSKIGAGALDYGYTF
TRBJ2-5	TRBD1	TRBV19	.	TGTGCCAGTAGTATAGATCTCACAGGGGGAGAGACCCAGTACTTC	CASSIDLTGGETQYF
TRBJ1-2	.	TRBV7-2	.	TGTGCCAGCAGCTTAGTGGCAGTTTCCAACTATGGCTACACCTTC	CASSLVAVSNYGYTF
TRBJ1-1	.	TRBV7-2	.	TGTGCCAGCAGCTTAGGTGGGGCCGCTGAAGCTTTCTTT	CASSLGGAAEAFF
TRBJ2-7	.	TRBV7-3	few	TGTGCCAGCAGCCCACTCGGGAGAGGCCTATACGAGCAGTACTTC	CASSPLGRGLYEQYF
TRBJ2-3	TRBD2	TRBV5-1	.	TGCGCCAGCAGCTGGGGACTAGCGGGGGGAGGAGATACGCAGTATTTT	CASSWGLAGGGDTQYF
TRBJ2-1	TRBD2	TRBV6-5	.	TGTGCCAGCAGGGCAGCGGGGCTTTACAATGAGCAGTTCTTC	CASRAAGLYNEQFF
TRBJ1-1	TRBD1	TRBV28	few	TGTGCCAGCAGTTGGGACAGGGGCAACACTGAAGCTTTCTTT	CASSWDRGNTEAFF
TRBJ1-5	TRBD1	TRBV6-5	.	TGTGCCAGCAGCTGGGACAGGGTTCAGCCCCAGCATTTT	CASSWDRVQPQHF
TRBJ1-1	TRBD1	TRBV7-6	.	TGTGCCAGCAGCCCCAACAGGGGAACCTCGGAGAACACTGAAGCTTTCTTT	CASSPNRGTSENTEAFF
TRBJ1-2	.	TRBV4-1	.	TGCGCCAGCAGCCAAGCAGGGACACGGAACATCTATGGCTACACCTTC	CASSQAGTRNIYGYTF
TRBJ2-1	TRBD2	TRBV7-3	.	TGTGCCAGCAGCCCGACTAGCGGGAGCAAGTACAATGAGCAGTTCTTC	CASSPTSGSKYNEQFF
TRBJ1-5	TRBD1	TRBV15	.	TGTGCCACCAGCTTAAGACAGGGGGATCAGCCCCAGCATTTT	CATSLRQGDQPQHF
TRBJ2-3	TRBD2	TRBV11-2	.	TGTGCCAGCGCGGGGGGCAGAAGCACAGATACGCAGTATTTT	CASAGGRSTDTQYF
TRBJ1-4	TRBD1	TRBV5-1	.	TGCGCCAGCAGCTTGGGGACAGGGGGCGAGGAAAAACTGTTTTTT	CASSLGTGGEEKLFF
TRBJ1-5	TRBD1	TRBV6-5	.	TGTGCCAGCAGTTTAACAGGGGTTGCGGGCCAGCCCCAGCATTTT	CASSLTGVAGQPQHF
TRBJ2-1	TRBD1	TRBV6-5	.	TGTGCCAGCAGTTCGGGACAGCTGTCCTACAATGAGCAGTTCTTC	CASSSGQLSYNEQFF
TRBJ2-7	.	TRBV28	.	TGTGCCAGCGGCTACAGGGAGTACGAGCAGTACTTC	CASGYREYEQYF
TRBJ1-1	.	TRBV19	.	TGTGCCAGTAGTATAGGCGGGGGCGCTGAAGCTTTCTTT	CASSIGGGAEAFF
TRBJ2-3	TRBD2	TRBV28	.	TGTGCCAGCAGTTCCCCTGGGCTTGCGGGAGGACGGGATACGCAGTATTTT	CASSSPGLAGGRDTQYF
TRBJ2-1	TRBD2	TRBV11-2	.	TGTGCCAGCAGCTTAGAGACCGGGGGGGCCTACAATGAGCAGTTCTTC	CASSLETGGAYNEQFF
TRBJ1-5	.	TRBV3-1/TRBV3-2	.	TGTGCCAGCAGCCAAAGTGCGGGGAGCAATCAGCCCCAGCATTTT	CASSQSAGSNQPQHF